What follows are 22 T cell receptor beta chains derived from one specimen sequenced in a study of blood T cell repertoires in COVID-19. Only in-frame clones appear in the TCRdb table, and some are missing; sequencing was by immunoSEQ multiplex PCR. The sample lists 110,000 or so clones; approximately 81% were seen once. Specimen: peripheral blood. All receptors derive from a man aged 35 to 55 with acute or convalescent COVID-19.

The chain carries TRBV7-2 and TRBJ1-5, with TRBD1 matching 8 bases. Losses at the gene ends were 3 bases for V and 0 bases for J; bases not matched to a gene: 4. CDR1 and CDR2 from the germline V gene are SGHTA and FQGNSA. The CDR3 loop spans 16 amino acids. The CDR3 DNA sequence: TGTGCCAGCAGCTTTACAGACAGGGGTAGCAATCAGCCCCAGCATTTT. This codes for CASSFTDRGSNQPQHF.

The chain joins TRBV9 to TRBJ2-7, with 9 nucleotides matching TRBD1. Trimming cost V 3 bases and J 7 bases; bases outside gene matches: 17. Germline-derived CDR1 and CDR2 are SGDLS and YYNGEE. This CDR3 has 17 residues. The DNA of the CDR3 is TGTGCCAGCAGCGCTCAAGCCCGGACAGGGGTGTCGGGGGAGCAGTACTTC. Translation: CASSAQARTGVSGEQYF.

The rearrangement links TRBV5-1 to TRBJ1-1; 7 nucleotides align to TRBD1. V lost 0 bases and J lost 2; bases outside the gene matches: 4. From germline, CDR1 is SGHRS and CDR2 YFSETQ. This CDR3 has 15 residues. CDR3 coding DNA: TGCGCCAGCAGCTTGGGGGCAGGGGGAAACACTGAAGCTTTCTTT. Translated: CASSLGAGGNTEAFF.

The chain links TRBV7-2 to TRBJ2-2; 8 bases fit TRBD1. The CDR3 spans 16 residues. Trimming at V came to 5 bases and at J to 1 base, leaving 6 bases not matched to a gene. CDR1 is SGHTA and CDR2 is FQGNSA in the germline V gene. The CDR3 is CASSRSGTGNTGELFF. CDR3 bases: TGTGCCAGCAGCCGGTCCGGGACAGGGAACACCGGGGAGCTGTTTTTT.

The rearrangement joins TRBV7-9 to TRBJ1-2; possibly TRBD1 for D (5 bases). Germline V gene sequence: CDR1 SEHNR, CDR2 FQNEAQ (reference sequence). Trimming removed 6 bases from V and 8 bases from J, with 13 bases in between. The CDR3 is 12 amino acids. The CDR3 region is CASSRGYEGYTF. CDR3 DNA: TGTGCCAGCAGTCGGGGGTATGAGGGCTACACCTTC.

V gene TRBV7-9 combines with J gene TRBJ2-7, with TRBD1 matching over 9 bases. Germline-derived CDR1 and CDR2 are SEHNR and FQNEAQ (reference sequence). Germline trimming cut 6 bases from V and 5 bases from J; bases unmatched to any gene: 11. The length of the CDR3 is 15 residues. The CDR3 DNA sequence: TGTGCCAGCAGTCGTACTATACAGGGGGCGAACGAGCAGTACTTC. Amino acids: CASSRTIQGANEQYF.

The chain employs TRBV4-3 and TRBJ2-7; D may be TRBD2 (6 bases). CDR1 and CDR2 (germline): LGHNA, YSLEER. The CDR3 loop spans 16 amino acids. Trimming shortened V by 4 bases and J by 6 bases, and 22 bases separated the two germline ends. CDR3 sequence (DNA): TGCGCCAGCAGCCCGAGGGAGGAGCTTGGTCGGGGCGAGCAGTACTTC. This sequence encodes CASSPREELGRGEQYF.

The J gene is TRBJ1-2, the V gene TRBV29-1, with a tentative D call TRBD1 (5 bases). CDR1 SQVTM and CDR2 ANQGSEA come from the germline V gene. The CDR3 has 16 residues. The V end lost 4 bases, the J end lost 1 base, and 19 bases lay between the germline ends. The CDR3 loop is CSVGALRDSYNYGYTF. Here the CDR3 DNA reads TGCAGCGTTGGCGCCCTCCGGGACTCTTATAACTATGGCTACACCTTC.

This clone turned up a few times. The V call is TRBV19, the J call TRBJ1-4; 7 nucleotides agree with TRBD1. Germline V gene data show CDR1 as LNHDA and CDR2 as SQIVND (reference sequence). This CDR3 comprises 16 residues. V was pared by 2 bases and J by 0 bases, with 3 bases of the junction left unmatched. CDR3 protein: CASSITGTATNEKLFF. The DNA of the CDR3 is TGTGCCAGTAGTATAACAGGGACAGCAACTAATGAAAAACTGTTTTTT. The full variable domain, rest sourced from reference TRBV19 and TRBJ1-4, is DGGITQSPKYLFRKEGQNVTLSCEQNLNHDAMYWYRQDPGQGLRLIYYSQIVNDFQKGDIAEGYSVSREKKESFPLTVTSAQKNPTAFYLCASSITGTATNEKLFFGSGTQLSVL.

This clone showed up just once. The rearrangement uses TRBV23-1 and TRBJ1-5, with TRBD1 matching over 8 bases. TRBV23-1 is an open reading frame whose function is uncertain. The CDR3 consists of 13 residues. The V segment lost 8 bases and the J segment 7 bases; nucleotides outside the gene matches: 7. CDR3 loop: CASWTGREQPQHF. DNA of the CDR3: TGCGCCAGCTGGACAGGGCGAGAACAGCCCCAGCATTTT.

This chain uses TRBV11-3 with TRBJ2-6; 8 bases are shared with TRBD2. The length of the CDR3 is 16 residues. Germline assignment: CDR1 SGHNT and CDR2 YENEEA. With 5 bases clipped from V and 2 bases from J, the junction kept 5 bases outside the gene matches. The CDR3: CASSPGGGTGANVLTF. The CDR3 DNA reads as TGTGCCAGCAGCCCCGGGGGGGGTACTGGGGCCAACGTCCTGACTTTC.

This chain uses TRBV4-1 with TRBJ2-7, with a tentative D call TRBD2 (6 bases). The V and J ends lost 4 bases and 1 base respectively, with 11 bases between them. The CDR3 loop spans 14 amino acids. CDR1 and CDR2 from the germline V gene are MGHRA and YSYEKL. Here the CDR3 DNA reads TGCGCCAGCAGCCTGAATAGCGGATCCTACGAGCAGTACTTC. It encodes CASSLNSGSYEQYF.

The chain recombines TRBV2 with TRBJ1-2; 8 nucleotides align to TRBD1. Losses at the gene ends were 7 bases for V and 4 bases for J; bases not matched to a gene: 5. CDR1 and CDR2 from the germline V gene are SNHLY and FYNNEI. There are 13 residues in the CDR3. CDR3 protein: CASMGQEIYGYTF. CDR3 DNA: TGTGCCAGCATGGGACAGGAGATCTATGGCTACACCTTC. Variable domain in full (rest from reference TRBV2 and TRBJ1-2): EPEVTQTPSHQVTQMGQEVILRCVPISNHLYFYWYRQILGQKVEFLVSFYNNEISEKSEIFDDQFSVERPDGSNFTLKIRSTKLEDSAMYFCASMGQEIYGYTFGSGTRLTVV.

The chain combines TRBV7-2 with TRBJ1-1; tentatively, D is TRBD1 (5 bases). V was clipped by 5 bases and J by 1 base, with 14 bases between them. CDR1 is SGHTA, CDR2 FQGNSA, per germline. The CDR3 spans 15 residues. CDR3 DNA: TGTGCCAGCAGCCCGACCGGGACTCGGAACACTGAAGCTTTCTTT. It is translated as CASSPTGTRNTEAFF. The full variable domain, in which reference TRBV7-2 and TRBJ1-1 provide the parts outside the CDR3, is GAGVSQSPSNKVTEKGKDVELRCDPISGHTALYWYRQSLGQGLEFLIYFQGNSAPDKSGLPSDRFSAERTGGSVSTLTIQRTQQEDSAVYLCASSPTGTRNTEAFFGQGTRLTVV.

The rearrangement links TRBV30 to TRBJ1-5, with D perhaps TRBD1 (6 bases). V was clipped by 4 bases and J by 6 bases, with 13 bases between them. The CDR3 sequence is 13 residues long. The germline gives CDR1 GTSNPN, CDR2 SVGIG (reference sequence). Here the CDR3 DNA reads TGTGCCTGGACCCAGGGGATCGGTCAGCCCCAGCATTTT. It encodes CAWTQGIGQPQHF.

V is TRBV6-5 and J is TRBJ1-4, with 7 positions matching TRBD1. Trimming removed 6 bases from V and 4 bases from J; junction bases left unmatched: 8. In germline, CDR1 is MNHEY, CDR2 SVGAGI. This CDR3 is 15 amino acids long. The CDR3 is CASRVKQGINEKLFF. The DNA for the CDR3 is TGTGCCAGCAGGGTAAAACAGGGGATTAATGAAAAACTGTTTTTT.

The CDR3 DNA is TGTGCCAGCAGCGACAGGGCCTTGGGAGAAAAACTGTTTTTT. It codes for CASSDRALGEKLFF. The genes are TRBV27 and TRBJ1-4; 7 positions match TRBD1. Germline trimming cut 6 bases from V and 8 bases from J; bases unmatched to any gene: 9. This CDR3 is 14 amino acids long. Germline V CDR1 and CDR2: MNHEY, SMNVEV (reference sequence).

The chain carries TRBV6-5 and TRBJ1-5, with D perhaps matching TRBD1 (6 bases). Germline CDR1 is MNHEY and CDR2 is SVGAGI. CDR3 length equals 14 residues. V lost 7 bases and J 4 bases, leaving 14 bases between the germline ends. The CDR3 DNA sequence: TGTGCCAGCACCGCGACAGGAATAAATCAGCCCCAGCATTTT. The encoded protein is CASTATGINQPQHF.

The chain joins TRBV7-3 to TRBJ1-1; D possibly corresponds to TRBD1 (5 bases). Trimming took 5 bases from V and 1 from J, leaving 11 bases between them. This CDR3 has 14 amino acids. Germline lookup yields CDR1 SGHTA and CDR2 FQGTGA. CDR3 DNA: TGTGCCAGCAGCCCGGGACTGCAGAACACTGAAGCTTTCTTT. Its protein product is CASSPGLQNTEAFF. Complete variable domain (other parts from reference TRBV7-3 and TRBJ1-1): GAGVSQTPSNKVTEKGKYVELRCDPISGHTALYWYRQSLGQGPEFLIYFQGTGAADDSGLPNDRFFAVRPEGSVSTLKIQRTERGDSAVYLCASSPGLQNTEAFFGQGTRLTVV.

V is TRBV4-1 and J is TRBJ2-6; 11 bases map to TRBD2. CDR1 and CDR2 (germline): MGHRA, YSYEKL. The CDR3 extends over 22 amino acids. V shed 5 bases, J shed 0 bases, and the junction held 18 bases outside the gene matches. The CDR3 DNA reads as TGCGCCAGCAGCTCCCGAACTAACCCCTCGGGACTAGCGGCCTCTGGGGCCAACGTCCTGACTTTC. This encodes CASSSRTNPSGLAASGANVLTF.

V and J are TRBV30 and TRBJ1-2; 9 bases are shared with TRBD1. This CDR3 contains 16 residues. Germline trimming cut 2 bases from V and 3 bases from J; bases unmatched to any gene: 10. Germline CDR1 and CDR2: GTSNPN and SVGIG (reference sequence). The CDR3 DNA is TGTGCCTGGAGTTCTGGACAGGGGCATCCCTACTATGGCTACACCTTC. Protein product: CAWSSGQGHPYYGYTF. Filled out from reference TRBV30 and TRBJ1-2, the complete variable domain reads SQTIHQWPATLVQPVGSPLSLECTVEGTSNPNLYWYRQAAGRGLQLLFYSVGIGQISSEVPQNLSASRPQDRQFILSSKKLLLSDSGFYLCAWSSGQGHPYYGYTFGSGTRLTVV.

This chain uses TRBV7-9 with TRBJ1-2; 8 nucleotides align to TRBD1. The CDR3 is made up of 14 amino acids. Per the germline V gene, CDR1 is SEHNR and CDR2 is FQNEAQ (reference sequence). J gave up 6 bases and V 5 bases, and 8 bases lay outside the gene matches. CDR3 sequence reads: CASSRSGQVHGYTF. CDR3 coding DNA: TGTGCCAGCAGCCGGTCGGGACAGGTCCATGGCTACACCTTC.